This T cell receptor beta chain was recovered during a study of cytomegalovirus exposure and HLA in healthy donors. Trimming removed 4 bases from V and 1 base from J; junction bases left unmatched: 3. CDR1 and CDR2 from the germline V gene are WNHNN and SYGVQD (reference sequence). The CDR3 runs to 14 residues. Use of 60 Vbeta and 13 Jbeta primers characterized the PCR. Some clones are missing from TCRdb's copy, which holds only in-frame ones; the method was immunoSEQ multiplex PCR. This sample's table reports 150,000 or so clones. The chain has TRBV10-1 and TRBJ1-1, with TRBD1 identical over 7 bases. The TCR sequence derives from a woman under 30 in good health and CMV-seronegative. Specimen: PBMCs. CDR3 sequence: CASSGNRGNTEAFF. The CDR3 DNA is TGCGCCAGCAGTGGGAACAGGGGGAACACTGAAGCTTTCTTT.